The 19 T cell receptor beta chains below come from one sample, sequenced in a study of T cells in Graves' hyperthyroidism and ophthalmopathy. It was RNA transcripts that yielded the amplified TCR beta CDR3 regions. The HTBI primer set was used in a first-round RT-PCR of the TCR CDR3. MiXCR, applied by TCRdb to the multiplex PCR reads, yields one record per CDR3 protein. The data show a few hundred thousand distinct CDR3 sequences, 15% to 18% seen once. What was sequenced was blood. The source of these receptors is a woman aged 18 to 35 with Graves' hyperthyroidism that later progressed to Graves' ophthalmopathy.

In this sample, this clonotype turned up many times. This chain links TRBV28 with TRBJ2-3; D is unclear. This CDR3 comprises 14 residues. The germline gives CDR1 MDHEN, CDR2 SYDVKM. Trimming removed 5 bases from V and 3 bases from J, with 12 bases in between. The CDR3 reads CASSEDGRTDTQYF. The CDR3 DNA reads TGTGCCAGCAGTGAGGACGGTCGAACAGATACGCAGTATTTT. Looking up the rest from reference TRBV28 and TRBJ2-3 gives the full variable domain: DVKVTQSSRYLVKRTGEKVFLECVQDMDHENMFWYRQDPGLGLRLIYFSYDVKMKEKGDIPEGYSVSREKKERFSLILESASTNQTSMYLCASSEDGRTDTQYFGPGTRLTVL.

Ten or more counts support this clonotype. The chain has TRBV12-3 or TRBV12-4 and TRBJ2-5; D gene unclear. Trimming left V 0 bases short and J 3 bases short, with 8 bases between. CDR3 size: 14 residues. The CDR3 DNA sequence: TGTGCCAGCAGTTTAGCGGGAATGGAAGAGACCCAGTACTTC. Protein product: CASSLAGMEETQYF.

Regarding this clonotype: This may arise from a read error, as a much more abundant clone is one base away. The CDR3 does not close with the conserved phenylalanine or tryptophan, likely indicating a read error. DNA for the CDR3: TGCAGTGCTAGTAAGGGACCTGAAGCTTTCCTT. Translating it yields CSASKGPEAFL. This sequence joins TRBV20-1 and TRBJ1-1, with a possible D match to TRBD1 (5 bases). CDR1 is DFQATT and CDR2 is SNEGSKA in the germline V gene (reference sequence). The CDR3 loop spans 11 amino acids. V was cut by 3 bases and J by 6 bases, with 8 bases left in between.

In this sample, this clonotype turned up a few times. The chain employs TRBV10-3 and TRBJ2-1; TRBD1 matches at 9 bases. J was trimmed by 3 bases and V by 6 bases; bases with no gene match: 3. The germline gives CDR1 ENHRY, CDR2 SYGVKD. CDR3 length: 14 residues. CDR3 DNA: TGTGCCATCAGCGGACAGGGGCGCTACAATGAGCAGTTCTTC. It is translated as CAISGQGRYNEQFF.

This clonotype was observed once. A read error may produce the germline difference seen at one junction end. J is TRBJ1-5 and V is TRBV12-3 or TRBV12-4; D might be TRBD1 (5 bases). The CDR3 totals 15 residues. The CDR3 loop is CTSTPGRYSNQPQHF. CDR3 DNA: TGTACCAGCACTCCAGGGCGGTATAGCAATCAGCCCCAGCATTTT.

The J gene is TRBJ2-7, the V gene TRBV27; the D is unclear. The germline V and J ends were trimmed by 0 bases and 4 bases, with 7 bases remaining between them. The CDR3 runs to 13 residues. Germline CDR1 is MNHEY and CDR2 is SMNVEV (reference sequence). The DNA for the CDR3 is TGTGCCAGCAGTTTATCGAAGGCATACGAGCAGTACTTC. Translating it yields CASSLSKAYEQYF.

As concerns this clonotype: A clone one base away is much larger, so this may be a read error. CDR3 region: CASSILAESSYNGQFF. Written as DNA, the CDR3 is TGTGCCAGCAGCATACTAGCGGAGAGCTCCTACAATGGGCAGTTCTTC. The chain uses TRBV28 and TRBJ2-1; TRBD2 agrees at 8 bases. Germline V gene data show CDR1 as MDHEN and CDR2 as SYDVKM. The CDR3 has 16 residues. The full variable domain, with the rest looked up from reference TRBV28 and TRBJ2-1, is DVKVTQSSRYLVKRTGEKVFLECVQDMDHENMFWYRQDPGLGLRLIYFSYDVKMKEKGDIPEGYSVSREKKERFSLILESASTNQTSMYLCASSILAESSYNGQFFGPGTRLTVL.

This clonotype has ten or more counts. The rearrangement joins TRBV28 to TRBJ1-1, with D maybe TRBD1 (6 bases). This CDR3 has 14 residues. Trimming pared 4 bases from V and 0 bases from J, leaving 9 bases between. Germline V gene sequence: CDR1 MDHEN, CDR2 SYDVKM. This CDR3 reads CASSSTGMNTEAFF. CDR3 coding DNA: TGTGCCAGCAGTTCGACAGGCATGAACACTGAAGCTTTCTTT.

CDR3 sequence (DNA): TGTGCCAGCAGCGCGGGACAGATCTCCTACGAGCAGTACTTC. It specifies CASSAGQISYEQYF. The rearrangement links TRBV9 to TRBJ2-7, with 7 positions matching TRBD1. Germline V gene sequence: CDR1 SGDLS, CDR2 YYNGEE. The CDR3 spans 14 residues. V was pared by 3 bases and J by 0 bases, with 3 bases of the junction left unmatched.

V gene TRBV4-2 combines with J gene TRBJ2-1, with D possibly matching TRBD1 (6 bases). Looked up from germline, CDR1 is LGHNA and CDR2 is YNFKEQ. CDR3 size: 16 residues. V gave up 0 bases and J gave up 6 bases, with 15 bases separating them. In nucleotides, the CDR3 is TGTGCCAGCAGCCAAGAGCAACAGGGTGGGGGCAATGAGCAGTTCTTC. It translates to CASSQEQQGGGNEQFF.

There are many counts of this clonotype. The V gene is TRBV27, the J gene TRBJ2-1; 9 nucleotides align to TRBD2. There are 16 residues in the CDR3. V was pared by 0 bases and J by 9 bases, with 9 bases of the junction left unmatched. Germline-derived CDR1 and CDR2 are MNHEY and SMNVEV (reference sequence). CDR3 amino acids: CASSLSTSGEGSEQFF. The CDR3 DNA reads TGTGCCAGCAGTTTATCGACTAGCGGTGAGGGGAGTGAGCAGTTCTTC.

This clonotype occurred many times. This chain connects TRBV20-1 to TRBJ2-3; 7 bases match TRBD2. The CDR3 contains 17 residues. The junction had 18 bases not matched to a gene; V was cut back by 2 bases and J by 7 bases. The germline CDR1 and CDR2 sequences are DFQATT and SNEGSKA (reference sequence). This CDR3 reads CSARRWGGGPLANTQYF. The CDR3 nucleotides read TGCAGTGCTAGACGATGGGGGGGAGGGCCCCTAGCCAATACGCAGTATTTT.

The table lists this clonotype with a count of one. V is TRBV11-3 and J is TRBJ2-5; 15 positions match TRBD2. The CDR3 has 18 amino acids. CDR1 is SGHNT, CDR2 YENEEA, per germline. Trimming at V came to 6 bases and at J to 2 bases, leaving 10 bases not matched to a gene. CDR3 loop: CASRFGTSGGLPQETQYF. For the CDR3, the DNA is TGTGCCAGCAGATTCGGGACTAGCGGGGGGTTACCTCAAGAGACCCAGTACTTC.

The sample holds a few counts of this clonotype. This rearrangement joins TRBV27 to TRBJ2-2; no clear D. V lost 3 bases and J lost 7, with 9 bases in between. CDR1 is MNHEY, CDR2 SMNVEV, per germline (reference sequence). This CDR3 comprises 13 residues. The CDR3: CASSFPNGGELFF. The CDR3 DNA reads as TGTGCCAGCAGTTTCCCCAACGGCGGGGAGCTGTTTTTT.

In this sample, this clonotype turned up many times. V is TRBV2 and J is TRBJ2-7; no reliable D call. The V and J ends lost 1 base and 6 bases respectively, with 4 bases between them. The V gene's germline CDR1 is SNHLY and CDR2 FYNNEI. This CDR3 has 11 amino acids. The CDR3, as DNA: TGTGCCAGCAGTGAAGAGGGCGAGCAGTACTTC. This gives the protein CASSEEGEQYF. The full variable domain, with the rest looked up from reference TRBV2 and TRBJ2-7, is EPEVTQTPSHQVTQMGQEVILRCVPISNHLYFYWYRQILGQKVEFLVSFYNNEISEKSEIFDDQFSVERPDGSNFTLKIRSTKLEDSAMYFCASSEEGEQYFGPGTRLTVT.

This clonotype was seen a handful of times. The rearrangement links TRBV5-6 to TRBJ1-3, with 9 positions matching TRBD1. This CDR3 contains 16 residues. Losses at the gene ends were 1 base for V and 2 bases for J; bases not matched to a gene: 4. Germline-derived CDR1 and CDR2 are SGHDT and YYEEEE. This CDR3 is CASSLRGQGPGNTIYF. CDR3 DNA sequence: TGTGCCAGCAGCTTGAGGGGACAGGGACCTGGAAACACCATATATTTT.

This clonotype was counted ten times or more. In nucleotides, the CDR3 is TGCGCCAGCAGCTTGGCGGTCCCTCGGGGCACTGAAGCTTTCTTT. Amino acid sequence: CASSLAVPRGTEAFF. V and J are TRBV5-1 and TRBJ1-1, with D unresolved. The ends were cut back, 0 bases at V and 4 bases at J, with 13 bases in the middle. Germline V gives CDR1 SGHRS, CDR2 YFSETQ. This CDR3 comprises 15 residues.

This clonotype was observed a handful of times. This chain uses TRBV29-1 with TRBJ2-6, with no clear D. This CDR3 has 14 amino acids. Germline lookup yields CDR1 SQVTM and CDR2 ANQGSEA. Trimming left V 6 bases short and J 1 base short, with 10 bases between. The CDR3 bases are TGCAGCGTCGACGGACCGTCTGGGGCCAACGTCCTGACTTTC. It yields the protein CSVDGPSGANVLTF.

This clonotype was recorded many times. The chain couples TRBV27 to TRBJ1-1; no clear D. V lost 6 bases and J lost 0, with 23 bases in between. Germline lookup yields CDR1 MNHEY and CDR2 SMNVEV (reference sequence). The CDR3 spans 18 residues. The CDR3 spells CASRPTPMGKDMNTEAFF. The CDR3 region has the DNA TGTGCCAGCAGACCCACCCCGATGGGAAAAGACATGAACACTGAAGCTTTCTTT.